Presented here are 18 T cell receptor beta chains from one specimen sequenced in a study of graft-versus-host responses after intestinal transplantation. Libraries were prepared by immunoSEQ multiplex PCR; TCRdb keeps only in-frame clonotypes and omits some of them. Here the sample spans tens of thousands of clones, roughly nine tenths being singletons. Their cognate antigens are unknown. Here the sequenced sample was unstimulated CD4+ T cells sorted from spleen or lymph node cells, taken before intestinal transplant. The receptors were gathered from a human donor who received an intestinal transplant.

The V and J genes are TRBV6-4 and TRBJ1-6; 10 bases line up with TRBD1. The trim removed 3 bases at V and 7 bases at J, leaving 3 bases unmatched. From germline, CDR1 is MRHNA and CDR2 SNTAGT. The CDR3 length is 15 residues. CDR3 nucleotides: TGTGCCAGCAGTGAAGGGACAGGGGCGAATTCACCCCTCCACTTT. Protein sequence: CASSEGTGANSPLHF.

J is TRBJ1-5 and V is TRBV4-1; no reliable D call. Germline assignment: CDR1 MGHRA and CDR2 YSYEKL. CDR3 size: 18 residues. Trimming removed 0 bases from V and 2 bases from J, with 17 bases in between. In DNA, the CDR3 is TGCGCCAGCAGCCAAGAACCGCGGCCGTCATTCGGCAATCAGCCCCAGCATTTT. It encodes CASSQEPRPSFGNQPQHF.

The CDR3 loop reads CASSIRGQNYGYTF. The CDR3 DNA follows: TGTGCCAGTAGTATCAGGGGCCAAAACTATGGCTACACCTTC. The chain couples TRBV19 to TRBJ1-2; tentatively, D is TRBD1 (6 bases). Germline V lookup: CDR1 LNHDA, CDR2 SQIVND (reference sequence). Trimming shortened V by 3 bases and J by 2 bases, and 10 bases separated the two germline ends. CDR3 length: 14 residues.

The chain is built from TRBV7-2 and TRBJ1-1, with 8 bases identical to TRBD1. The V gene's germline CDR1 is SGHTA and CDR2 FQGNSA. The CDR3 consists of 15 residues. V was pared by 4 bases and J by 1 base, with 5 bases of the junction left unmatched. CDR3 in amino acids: CASSYAGTGNTEAFF. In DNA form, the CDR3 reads TGTGCCAGCAGCTATGCCGGGACAGGGAACACTGAAGCTTTCTTT.

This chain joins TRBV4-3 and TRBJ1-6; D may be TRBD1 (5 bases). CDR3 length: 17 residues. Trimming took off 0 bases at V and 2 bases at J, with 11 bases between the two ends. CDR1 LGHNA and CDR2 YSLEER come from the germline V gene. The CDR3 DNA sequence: TGCGCCAGCAGCCAAGAAGGGCCGGGGGCCTATAATTCACCCCTCCACTTT. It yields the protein CASSQEGPGAYNSPLHF.

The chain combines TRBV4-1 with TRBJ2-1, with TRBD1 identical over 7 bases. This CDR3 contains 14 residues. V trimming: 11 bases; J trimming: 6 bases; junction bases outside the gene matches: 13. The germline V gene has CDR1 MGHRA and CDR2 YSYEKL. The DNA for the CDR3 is TGCGCCGTTCGCAGCCCGGGACAGCTCAATGAGCAGTTCTTC. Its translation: CAVRSPGQLNEQFF.

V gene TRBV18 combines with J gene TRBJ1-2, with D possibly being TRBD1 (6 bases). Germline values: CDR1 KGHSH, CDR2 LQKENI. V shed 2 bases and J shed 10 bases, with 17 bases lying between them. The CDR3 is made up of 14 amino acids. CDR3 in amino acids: CASSPKHTGSDYTF. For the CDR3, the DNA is TGTGCCAGCTCACCAAAGCACACAGGGTCTGACTACACCTTC.

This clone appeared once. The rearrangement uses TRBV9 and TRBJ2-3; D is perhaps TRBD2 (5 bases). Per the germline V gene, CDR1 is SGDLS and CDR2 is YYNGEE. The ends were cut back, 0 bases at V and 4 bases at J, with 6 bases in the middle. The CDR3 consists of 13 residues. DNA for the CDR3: TGTGCCAGCAGCGTAGTGGGAGCAGATACGCAGTATTTT. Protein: CASSVVGADTQYF.

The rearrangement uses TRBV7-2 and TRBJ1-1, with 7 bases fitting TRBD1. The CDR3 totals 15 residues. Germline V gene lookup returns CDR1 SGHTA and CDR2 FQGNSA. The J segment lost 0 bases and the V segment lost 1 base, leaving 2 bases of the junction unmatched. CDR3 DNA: TGTGCCAGCAGCTTAGTGGGACAGTTGAACACTGAAGCTTTCTTT. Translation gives CASSLVGQLNTEAFF.

DNA of the CDR3: TGTGCCAGTAGTATAACGGGCGGACTAGGAGGGAACTATGGCTACACCTTC. Amino acid sequence: CASSITGGLGGNYGYTF. V gene TRBV19 combines with J gene TRBJ1-2; no definite D call. The V gene's germline CDR1 is LNHDA and CDR2 SQIVND (reference sequence). The CDR3 contains 17 residues. V lost 2 bases, J lost 2 bases, and 18 bases lay in between.

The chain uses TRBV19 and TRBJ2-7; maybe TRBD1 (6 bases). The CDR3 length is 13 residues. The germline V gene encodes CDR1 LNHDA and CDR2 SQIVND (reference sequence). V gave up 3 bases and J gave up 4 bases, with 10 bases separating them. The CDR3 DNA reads TGTGCCAGTAGTATGGATAGGGGGTACGAGCAGTACTTC. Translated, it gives CASSMDRGYEQYF.

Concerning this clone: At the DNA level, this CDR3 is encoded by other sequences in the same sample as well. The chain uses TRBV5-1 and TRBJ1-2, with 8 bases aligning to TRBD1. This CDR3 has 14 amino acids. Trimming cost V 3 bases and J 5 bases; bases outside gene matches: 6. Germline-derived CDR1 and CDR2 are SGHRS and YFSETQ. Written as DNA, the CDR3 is TGCGCCAGCAGCTCCGGGACAGGAAATTATGGCTACACCTTC. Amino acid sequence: CASSSGTGNYGYTF.

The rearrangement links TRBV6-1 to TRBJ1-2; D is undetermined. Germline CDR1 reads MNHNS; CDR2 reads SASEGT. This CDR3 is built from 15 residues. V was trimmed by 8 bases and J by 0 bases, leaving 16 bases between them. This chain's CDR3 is CASGRGSLSNYGYTF. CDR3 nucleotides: TGTGCCAGCGGGAGAGGGTCTCTGTCTAACTATGGCTACACCTTC.

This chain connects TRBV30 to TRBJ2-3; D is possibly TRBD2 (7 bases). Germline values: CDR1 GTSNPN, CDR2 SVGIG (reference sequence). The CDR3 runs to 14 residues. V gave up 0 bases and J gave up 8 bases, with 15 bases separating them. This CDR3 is CAWSVGGAPGTQYF. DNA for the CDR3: TGTGCCTGGAGTGTAGGGGGGGCTCCCGGTACGCAGTATTTT.

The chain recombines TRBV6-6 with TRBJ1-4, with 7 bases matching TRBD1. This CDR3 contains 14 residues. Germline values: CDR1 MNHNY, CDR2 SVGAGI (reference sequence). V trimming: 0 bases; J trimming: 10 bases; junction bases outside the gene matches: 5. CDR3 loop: CASSYSRDSSKLFF. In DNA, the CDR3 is TGTGCCAGCAGTTACTCGAGGGACAGCTCAAAACTGTTTTTT.

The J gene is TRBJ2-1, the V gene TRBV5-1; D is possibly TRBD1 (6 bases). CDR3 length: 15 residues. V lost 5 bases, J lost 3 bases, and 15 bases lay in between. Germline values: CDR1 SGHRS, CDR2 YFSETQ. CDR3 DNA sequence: TGCGCCAGCAGTCCTCAGGGGAACGTCTACAATGAGCAGTTCTTC. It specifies CASSPQGNVYNEQFF. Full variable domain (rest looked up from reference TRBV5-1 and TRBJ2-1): KAGVTQTPRYLIKTRGQQVTLSCSPISGHRSVSWYQQTPGQGLQFLFEYFSETQRNKGNFPGRFSGRQFSNSRSEMNVSTLELGDSALYLCASSPQGNVYNEQFFGPGTRLTVL.

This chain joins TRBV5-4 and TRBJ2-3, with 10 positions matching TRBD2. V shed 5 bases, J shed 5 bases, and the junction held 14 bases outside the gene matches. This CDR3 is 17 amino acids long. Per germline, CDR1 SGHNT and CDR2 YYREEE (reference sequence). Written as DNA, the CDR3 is TGTGCCAGCAGTAAAGGACGTCAGCGGGGGGGCGGAGATACGCAGTATTTT. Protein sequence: CASSKGRQRGGGDTQYF.

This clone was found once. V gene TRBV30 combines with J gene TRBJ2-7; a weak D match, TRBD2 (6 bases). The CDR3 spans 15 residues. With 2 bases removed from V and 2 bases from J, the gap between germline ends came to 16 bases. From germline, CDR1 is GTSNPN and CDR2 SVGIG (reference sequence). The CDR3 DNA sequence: TGTGCCTGGAGTCCCCCCGGAGGGAACCCCTACGAGCAGTACTTC. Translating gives CAWSPPGGNPYEQYF.